This TCR beta chain came from a study of Ad26.COV2.S vaccination and SARS-CoV-2 variants. This CDR3 has 16 amino acids. CDR1 MDHEN and CDR2 SYDVKM come from the germline V gene. The germline V and J ends were trimmed by 5 bases and 2 bases, with 16 bases remaining between them. Indicated treatment: 15 to 20 received Ad26.COV2.S at low or high dose, single or two shots; several received placebo; per-sample allocation not given. Following the first vaccine or placebo injection, samples were taken on day 63. Using immunoSEQ multiplex PCR, the repertoire was profiled, and TCRdb retains in-frame clones only, with some absent. The sample lists some 480,000 clones, around 88% seen once, with around 13% in the top ten.

This receptor was obtained from a person between 18 and 65 years old who received the Ad26.COV2.S COVID-19 vaccine or a placebo. This chain uses TRBV28 with TRBJ1-5, with a tentative D call TRBD1 (6 bases). The input for sequencing was peripheral blood, taken in a trial of Ad26.COV2.S vaccine versus placebo. CDR3: CASSKVGGLGNQPQHF. CDR3 DNA: TGTGCCAGCAGTAAAGTGGGGGGCCTGGGCAATCAGCCCCAGCATTTT.